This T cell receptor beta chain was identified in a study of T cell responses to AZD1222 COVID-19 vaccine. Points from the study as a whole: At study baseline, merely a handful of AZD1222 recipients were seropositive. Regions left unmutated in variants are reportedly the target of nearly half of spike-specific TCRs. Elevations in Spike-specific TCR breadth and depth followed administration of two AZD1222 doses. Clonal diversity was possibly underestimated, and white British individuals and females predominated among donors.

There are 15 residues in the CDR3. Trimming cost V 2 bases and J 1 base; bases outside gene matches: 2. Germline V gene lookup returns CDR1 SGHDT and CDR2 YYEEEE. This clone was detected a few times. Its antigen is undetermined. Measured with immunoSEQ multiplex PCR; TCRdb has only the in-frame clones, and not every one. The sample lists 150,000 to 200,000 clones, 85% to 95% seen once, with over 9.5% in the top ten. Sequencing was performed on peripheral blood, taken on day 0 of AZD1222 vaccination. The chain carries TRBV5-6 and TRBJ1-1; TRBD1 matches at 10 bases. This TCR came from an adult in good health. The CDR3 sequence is CASSFGTGANTEAFF. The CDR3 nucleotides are TGTGCCAGCAGCTTTGGGACAGGGGCGAACACTGAAGCTTTCTTT.